These 24 T cell receptor beta chains came from one sample sequenced in a study of blood T cell repertoires in COVID-19. The table came from immunoSEQ multiplex PCR; TCRdb's copy has only in-frame clones and leaves some out. The table records 400,000 to 550,000 clones, nearly 90% of them present only once. Material for sequencing was PBMCs or T cells enriched from blood (not recorded which). The receptors originated from a woman aged 18-29 years with acute COVID-19.

The chain recombines TRBV24-1 with TRBJ1-4; 7 bases map to TRBD1. V was pared by 4 bases and J by 8 bases, with 0 bases of the junction left unmatched. Germline V gene data show CDR1 as KGHDR and CDR2 as SFDVKD. The length of the CDR3 is 12 residues. The CDR3 reads CATSETGEKLFF. In nucleotides, the CDR3 is TGTGCCACCAGTGAGACAGGGGAAAAACTGTTTTTT.

V and J are TRBV18 and TRBJ2-1; 7 bases map to TRBD2. The CDR3 extends over 17 amino acids. Germline V lookup: CDR1 KGHSH, CDR2 LQKENI. Trimming at V came to 2 bases and at J to 2 bases, leaving 9 bases not matched to a gene. CDR3 nucleotide sequence: TGTGCCAGCTCACCAGGGATAGCGGGTCTGACCTACAATGAGCAGTTCTTC. Its protein is CASSPGIAGLTYNEQFF.

The chain is built from TRBV19 and TRBJ2-4; 7 nucleotides align to TRBD2. The V segment lost 4 bases and the J segment 8 bases; nucleotides outside the gene matches: 5. The CDR3 runs to 13 residues. Looked up from germline, CDR1 is LNHDA and CDR2 is SQIVND (reference sequence). CDR3 nucleotide sequence: TGTGCCAGTAGTAGGGGGGGGAAGGACATTCAGTACTTC. This encodes CASSRGGKDIQYF.

The chain joins TRBV11-2 to TRBJ1-5, with TRBD1 as a possible D gene (5 bases). Germline V gives CDR1 SGHAT, CDR2 FQNNGV. The CDR3 totals 16 residues. Trimming left V 5 bases short and J 0 bases short, with 14 bases between. The CDR3 protein is CASSVGAGNSNQPQHF. The DNA of the CDR3 is TGTGCCAGCAGCGTAGGGGCGGGCAATAGCAATCAGCCCCAGCATTTT.

In this sample, this clone turned up a few times. In DNA, the CDR3 is TGTGCCAGCAGCCGAAGGACTAGCGGGGTCGGAGAGACCCAGTACTTC. Protein sequence: CASSRRTSGVGETQYF. This chain connects TRBV5-4 to TRBJ2-5; 12 nucleotides match TRBD2. The V gene end was trimmed by 4 bases and the J gene end by 4 bases; junction bases not matched to a gene: 8. The CDR3 totals 16 residues. Germline CDR1 SGHNT, CDR2 YYREEE (reference sequence).

V usage is TRBV5-5 and J usage is TRBJ2-2, with D perhaps matching TRBD2 (6 bases). The CDR3 loop spans 16 amino acids. V lost 0 bases and J lost 2, with 11 bases in between. Looked up from germline, CDR1 is SGHKS and CDR2 is YYEKEE (reference sequence). The CDR3 reads CASSLVLATNTGELFF. The DNA for the CDR3 is TGTGCCAGCAGCTTGGTACTAGCTACAAACACCGGGGAGCTGTTTTTT.

The chain links TRBV9 to TRBJ1-2; 8 bases agree with TRBD1. V shed 3 bases and J 0 bases; nucleotides not matched to a gene: 13. Germline-derived CDR1 and CDR2 are SGDLS and YYNGEE. The CDR3 consists of 18 residues. The CDR3 loop reads CASSGNQGAVATNYGYTF. The CDR3 bases are TGTGCCAGCAGCGGAAACCAGGGGGCGGTCGCCACTAACTATGGCTACACCTTC.

The genes are TRBV7-2 and TRBJ2-3, with 15 bases aligning to TRBD2. This CDR3 is 16 amino acids long. Germline-derived CDR1 and CDR2 are SGHTA and FQGNSA. The trim removed 5 bases at V and 4 bases at J, leaving 4 bases unmatched. Here the CDR3 DNA reads TGTGCCAGCAGCCTGGGACTAGCGGGAGGTGCAGATACGCAGTATTTT. This codes for CASSLGLAGGADTQYF. Full variable domain (outside the CDR3, taken from reference TRBV7-2 and TRBJ2-3): GAGVSQSPSNKVTEKGKDVELRCDPISGHTALYWYRQSLGQGLEFLIYFQGNSAPDKSGLPSDRFSAERTGGSVSTLTIQRTQQEDSAVYLCASSLGLAGGADTQYFGPGTRLTVL.

The chain employs TRBV10-2 and TRBJ2-5; TRBD2 agrees at 9 bases. This CDR3 has 14 amino acids. The ends lost 5 bases at V and 5 bases at J; junction bases unmatched: 6. Germline CDR1 reads WSHSY; CDR2 reads SAAADI. CDR3 DNA: TGCGCCAGCAGTAGCGGGGGGAGGGGGGAGACCCAGTACTTC. Residues: CASSSGGRGETQYF.

In its sample, this clone was seen once. CDR3 sequence reads: CASSPSGLDYSPLHF. For the CDR3, the DNA is TGCGCCAGCAGCCCAAGCGGACTCGACTATTCACCCCTCCACTTT. This chain links TRBV4-1 with TRBJ1-6, with D unclear. The germline gives CDR1 MGHRA, CDR2 YSYEKL. CDR3 length equals 15 residues. Trimming pared 4 bases from V and 8 bases from J, leaving 15 bases between.

This clone was detected a few times. V and J are TRBV7-2 and TRBJ2-1; the match to TRBD1 covers 9 bases. CDR1 and CDR2 from the germline V gene are SGHTA and FQGNSA. Trimming took 1 base from V and 3 from J; bases not matched to a gene: 10. The CDR3 runs 18 residues. CDR3 amino acids: CASSLEVPGQGVYNEQFF. Written as DNA, the CDR3 is TGTGCCAGCAGCTTAGAGGTACCGGGACAGGGTGTCTACAATGAGCAGTTCTTC.

The rearrangement uses TRBV29-1 and TRBJ1-2; D not certain. Germline V gene lookup returns CDR1 SQVTM and CDR2 ANQGSEA. CDR3 size: 12 residues. Trimming removed 4 bases at V and 4 bases at J, with 10 bases between. The CDR3 protein is CSVVHLGYGYTF. The DNA for the CDR3 is TGCAGCGTTGTGCACCTCGGCTATGGCTACACCTTC.

This sequence joins TRBV6-9 and TRBJ2-1; 7 bases match TRBD1. The V gene end was trimmed by 5 bases and the J gene end by 7 bases; junction bases not matched to a gene: 5. The CDR3 extends over 13 amino acids. CDR1 is MNHGY, CDR2 SVAAGI, per germline. DNA of the CDR3: TGTGCCAGCAGTCAAGACAGGGTGAATGAGCAGTTCTTC. Its protein is CASSQDRVNEQFF.

The J gene is TRBJ2-1, the V gene TRBV11-3, with D possibly being TRBD2 (5 bases). The CDR3 is made up of 15 amino acids. The V end lost 3 bases, the J end lost 7 bases, and 16 bases lay between the germline ends. Germline V gene data show CDR1 as SGHNT and CDR2 as YENEEA. CDR3 sequence: CASSFGVTGLNEQFF. The CDR3, as DNA: TGTGCCAGCAGCTTCGGCGTTACTGGACTTAATGAGCAGTTCTTC.

This sequence joins TRBV7-9 and TRBJ1-4, with a possible D match to TRBD1 (5 bases). Trimming removed 3 bases from V and 8 bases from J, with 13 bases in between. The CDR3 length is 14 residues. Germline loops: CDR1 SEHNR, CDR2 FQNEAQ (reference sequence). CDR3 protein: CASSFIDRREKLFF. The CDR3 DNA is TGTGCCAGCAGCTTCATAGACAGACGGGAAAAACTGTTTTTT. The full variable domain, its missing parts supplied by reference TRBV7-9 and TRBJ1-4, is DTGVSQNPRHKITKRGQNVTFRCDPISEHNRLYWYRQTLGQGPEFLTYFQNEAQLEKSRLLSDRFSAERPKGSFSTLEIQRTEQGDSAMYLCASSFIDRREKLFFGSGTQLSVL.

This chain connects TRBV7-9 to TRBJ2-3; 7 positions match TRBD1. This CDR3 region has 14 residues. The germline CDR1 and CDR2 sequences are SEHNR and FQNEAQ (reference sequence). V lost 5 bases to trimming and J lost 2 bases; unmatched junction nucleotides: 4. CDR3 loop: CASSRDRYTDTQYF. CDR3 sequence (DNA): TGTGCCAGCAGCCGGGACAGATACACAGATACGCAGTATTTT.

This clone was counted a few times. V and J are TRBV10-1 and TRBJ1-1, with D perhaps matching TRBD1 (5 bases). Germline V CDR1 and CDR2: WNHNN, SYGVQD (reference sequence). V was trimmed by 2 bases and J by 12 bases, leaving 10 bases between them. CDR3 length equals 11 residues. The CDR3 DNA sequence: TGCGCCAGCAGTGAGGGGGCGCAGACTTTCTTT. Translating it yields CASSEGAQTFF.

The gene calls are TRBV2 and TRBJ2-1; 11 bases fit TRBD2. The CDR3 is 15 amino acids. CDR1 SNHLY and CDR2 FYNNEI come from the germline V gene. J gave up 9 bases and V 7 bases, and 11 bases lay outside the gene matches. CDR3 residues: CASTLAGGPSGEQFF. CDR3 nucleotide sequence: TGTGCCAGCACTCTAGCGGGGGGCCCTTCGGGTGAGCAGTTCTTC.

This chain connects TRBV6-2 or TRBV6-3 to TRBJ2-3; tentatively, D is TRBD1 (5 bases). CDR1 is MNHEY and CDR2 is SVGEGT in the germline V gene. V lost 4 bases and J 6 bases, leaving 8 bases between the germline ends. This CDR3 region has 12 residues. Here the CDR3 DNA reads TGTGCCAGCAGTTTTCGACAGGATACGCAGTATTTT. Residues: CASSFRQDTQYF.

DNA of the CDR3: TGTGCCAGCAGTCGGGACACCGGGGAGCTGTTTTTT. This sequence encodes CASSRDTGELFF. V is TRBV12-3 or TRBV12-4 and J is TRBJ2-2; D unclear. With 5 bases removed from V and 3 bases from J, the gap between germline ends came to 4 bases. This CDR3 comprises 12 residues.

The V and J genes are TRBV30 and TRBJ2-7; D is perhaps TRBD2 (5 bases). V gave up 0 bases and J gave up 0 bases, with 9 bases separating them. This CDR3 comprises 14 residues. Germline CDR1 reads GTSNPN; CDR2 reads SVGIG (reference sequence). CDR3 nucleotide sequence: TGTGCCTGGAGTGTACCGGGAAACTCCTACGAGCAGTACTTC. Protein: CAWSVPGNSYEQYF.

The V and J genes are TRBV3-1 (or the pseudogene TRBV3-2) and TRBJ2-5, with D tentatively TRBD2 (5 bases). This CDR3 has 18 amino acids. Germline lookup yields CDR1 LGHDT and CDR2 YNNKEL (reference sequence). Trimming shortened V by 2 bases and J by 2 bases, and 21 bases separated the two germline ends. The CDR3 loop reads CASSQSLRRAMRQETQYF. The CDR3 DNA sequence: TGTGCCAGCAGCCAATCTCTCCGGCGGGCAATGAGGCAAGAGACCCAGTACTTC.

This chain links TRBV28 with TRBJ2-5; 13 nucleotides align to TRBD2. The J segment lost 4 bases and the V segment lost 3 bases, leaving 5 bases of the junction unmatched. CDR3 length: 16 residues. Per the germline V gene, CDR1 is MDHEN and CDR2 is SYDVKM. This CDR3 is CASSFRLAGGPETQYF. DNA of the CDR3: TGTGCCAGCAGTTTCCGACTAGCGGGAGGCCCAGAGACCCAGTACTTC. Full variable domain (remainder filled in from reference TRBV28 and TRBJ2-5): DVKVTQSSRYLVKRTGEKVFLECVQDMDHENMFWYRQDPGLGLRLIYFSYDVKMKEKGDIPEGYSVSREKKERFSLILESASTNQTSMYLCASSFRLAGGPETQYFGPGTRLLVL.

The chain combines TRBV18 with TRBJ2-1; D may be TRBD1 (6 bases). V was cut by 2 bases and J by 4 bases, with 12 bases left in between. This CDR3 contains 15 residues. The V gene's germline CDR1 is KGHSH and CDR2 LQKENI. DNA of the CDR3: TGTGCCAGCTCACCAATTGGGGGCAAGTACAATGAGCAGTTCTTC. Encoded protein: CASSPIGGKYNEQFF.